Listed here are 17 T cell receptor beta chains from one sample, sequenced in a study of cytomegalovirus exposure and HLA in healthy donors. The PCR contained 60 Vbeta and 13 Jbeta primers. Sequenced by immunoSEQ multiplex PCR; TCRdb stores in-frame clones only, minus some. The data hold around 150,000 clones, with about 88% observed a single time. Sequencing was done on a sample of PBMCs. These receptors were collected from a woman aged 18-30 years in good health and CMV-seronegative.

The chain links TRBV4-1 to TRBJ1-1; D possibly corresponds to TRBD1 (5 bases). Trimming left V 4 bases short and J 8 bases short, with 17 bases between. There are 14 residues in the CDR3. Looked up from germline, CDR1 is MGHRA and CDR2 is YSYEKL. The CDR3 sequence: CASSLHGGVGEAFF. Written as DNA, the CDR3 is TGCGCCAGCAGCCTCCACGGGGGAGTAGGGGAAGCTTTCTTT.

This chain links TRBV19 with TRBJ1-4; D might be TRBD1 (5 bases). There are 16 residues in the CDR3. Trimming shortened V by 4 bases and J by 3 bases, and 15 bases separated the two germline ends. Germline V gene data show CDR1 as LNHDA and CDR2 as SQIVND (reference sequence). The CDR3 region is CASSTLQGAANEKLFF. The CDR3 DNA is TGTGCCAGTAGTACCCTACAAGGGGCAGCTAATGAAAAACTGTTTTTT.

V usage is TRBV4-2 and J usage is TRBJ2-7; 8 nucleotides line up with TRBD2. The CDR3 loop spans 15 amino acids. Germline values: CDR1 LGHNA, CDR2 YNFKEQ. V trimming: 0 bases; J trimming: 4 bases; junction bases outside the gene matches: 5. CDR3 sequence: CASSQERTSTYEQYF. CDR3 sequence (DNA): TGTGCCAGCAGCCAAGAACGGACTAGCACATACGAGCAGTACTTC.

The chain uses TRBV28 and TRBJ1-1; 7 bases are a match to TRBD1. V was clipped by 4 bases and J by 4 bases; unmatched bases: 3. The CDR3 contains 13 residues. Germline V lookup: CDR1 MDHEN, CDR2 SYDVKM. This chain's CDR3 is CASSSTGVTEAFF. In DNA form, the CDR3 reads TGTGCCAGCAGTTCCACAGGGGTCACTGAAGCTTTCTTT.

The chain has TRBV5-8 and TRBJ2-1; TRBD2 matches 8 bases. CDR3 size: 16 residues. Germline V gene lookup returns CDR1 SGHTS and CDR2 YDEGEE. J gave up 6 bases and V 4 bases, and 12 bases lay outside the gene matches. This CDR3 is CASSRGVLAELNEQFF. CDR3 nucleotide sequence: TGTGCCAGCAGCCGGGGGGTACTAGCGGAACTCAATGAGCAGTTCTTC. Supplemented by reference TRBV5-8 and TRBJ2-1, the full variable domain reads EAGVTQSPTHLIKTRGQQATLRCSPISGHTSVYWYQQALGLGLQFLLWYDEGEERNRGNFPPRFSGRQFPNYSSELNVNALELEDSALYLCASSRGVLAELNEQFFGPGTRLTVL.

V is TRBV5-1 and J is TRBJ2-7, with 15 positions matching TRBD2. J lost 6 bases, V lost 6 bases, and 7 bases had no gene match. This CDR3 has 15 residues. Germline assignment: CDR1 SGHRS and CDR2 YFSETQ. The CDR3 region is CASTGPGLAGGEQYF. CDR3 in DNA: TGCGCCAGCACGGGACCGGGACTAGCGGGAGGCGAGCAGTACTTC.

This clone was seen more than once but under ten times. The chain is built from TRBV28 and TRBJ2-7; 9 nucleotides align to TRBD1. Germline-derived CDR1 and CDR2 are MDHEN and SYDVKM. This CDR3 comprises 13 residues. With 3 bases clipped from V and 10 bases from J, the junction kept 7 bases outside the gene matches. CDR3 nucleotide sequence: TGTGCCAGCAGTTTGTCGTTCACAGGGGGCCAGTACTTC. This translates into CASSLSFTGGQYF.

The rearrangement links TRBV11-1 to TRBJ2-5, with 13 bases matching TRBD2. V gave up 4 bases and J gave up 7 bases; unmatched junction bases: 6. The CDR3 covers 15 residues. CDR1 and CDR2 (germline): SGHAT, FQDESV (reference sequence). CDR3 sequence (DNA): TGTGCCAGCAGCTCAGGGACTAGCGGGGTGGCGACCCAGTACTTC. Protein: CASSSGTSGVATQYF.

This CDR3 reads CATRDFTDTQYF. The CDR3 DNA reads TGTGCCACCCGGGACTTCACAGATACGCAGTATTTT. V is TRBV27 and J is TRBJ2-3; tentative D call: TRBD2 (6 bases). V was clipped by 10 bases and J by 2 bases, with 10 bases between them. Germline loops: CDR1 MNHEY, CDR2 SMNVEV (reference sequence). CDR3 length equals 12 residues.

The chain employs TRBV7-8 and TRBJ2-7, with TRBD1 identical over 9 bases. In germline, CDR1 is SGHVS, CDR2 FQNEAQ. This CDR3 region has 13 residues. The V and J ends lost 4 bases and 3 bases, in that order; junction bases with no gene match: 1. Here the CDR3 reads CASSSDRGYEQYF. CDR3 nucleotide sequence: TGTGCCAGCAGCTCGGACAGGGGCTACGAGCAGTACTTC.

The chain joins TRBV19 to TRBJ2-1; the D gene is possibly TRBD1 (6 bases). From germline, CDR1 is LNHDA and CDR2 SQIVND (reference sequence). CDR3 length: 16 residues. V lost 2 bases to trimming and J lost 8 bases, with 19 bases between them. The CDR3 region is CASSIRARGFVDEQFF. The DNA of the CDR3 is TGTGCCAGTAGTATAAGGGCCAGGGGTTTCGTCGATGAGCAGTTCTTC.

Turning to this clone: Other DNA sequences in this sample translate to the same CDR3. V and J are TRBV2 and TRBJ1-1; the D gene is possibly TRBD1 (5 bases). Trimming took 6 bases from V and 1 from J, leaving 12 bases between them. Germline CDR1 and CDR2: SNHLY and FYNNEI. The CDR3 covers 14 residues. CDR3: CASSAIRANTEAFF. The CDR3 DNA follows: TGTGCCAGCAGCGCTATCAGGGCGAACACTGAAGCTTTCTTT.

This chain's CDR3 is CASVSEGLEQYF. CDR3 nucleotide sequence: TGTGCCAGCGTTAGCGAGGGCCTCGAGCAGTACTTC. The chain is built from TRBV2 and TRBJ2-7, with D tentatively TRBD2 (5 bases). This CDR3 has 12 residues. Germline assignment: CDR1 SNHLY and CDR2 FYNNEI. The V end was cut by 8 bases, the J end by 6 bases, with 14 bases between.

The chain joins TRBV6-6 to TRBJ1-2, with 10 bases that match TRBD1. Germline CDR1 reads MNHNY; CDR2 reads SVGAGI (reference sequence). CDR3 size: 15 residues. Trimming cost V 6 bases and J 4 bases; bases outside gene matches: 8. The CDR3 DNA is TGTGCCAGCAGAGGAGGGACAGGGGATCTCTATGGCTACACCTTC. It yields the protein CASRGGTGDLYGYTF.

J is TRBJ2-7 and V is TRBV7-8; D gene unclear. V dropped 5 bases and J dropped 7 bases, with 18 bases sitting between them. The V gene's germline CDR1 is SGHVS and CDR2 FQNEAQ. The CDR3 covers 14 residues. The DNA for the CDR3 is TGTGCCAGCAGCCTAAGAGGCCGTAATTGGGAGCAGTACTTC. This encodes CASSLRGRNWEQYF.

The chain employs TRBV5-4 and TRBJ2-7, with TRBD1 matching over 10 bases. This CDR3 has 12 amino acids. Germline CDR1 and CDR2: SGHNT and YYREEE (reference sequence). After removal of 7 bases from V and 7 bases from J, the junction contained 5 bases not matched to a gene. In nucleotides, the CDR3 is TGTGCCAGCCGGGGGACAGGGGATGAGCAGTACTTC. Its translation is CASRGTGDEQYF.

This clone was picked up a small number of times. The rearrangement uses TRBV7-9 and TRBJ1-1, with a tentative D call TRBD1 (6 bases). Germline CDR1 and CDR2: SEHNR and FQNEAQ (reference sequence). V shed 5 bases and J shed 1 base, with 17 bases lying between them. The CDR3 runs 16 residues. For the CDR3, the DNA is TGTGCCAGCAGCCAAAGTCTTTCCAGGGGGAACACTGAAGCTTTCTTT. Residues: CASSQSLSRGNTEAFF.